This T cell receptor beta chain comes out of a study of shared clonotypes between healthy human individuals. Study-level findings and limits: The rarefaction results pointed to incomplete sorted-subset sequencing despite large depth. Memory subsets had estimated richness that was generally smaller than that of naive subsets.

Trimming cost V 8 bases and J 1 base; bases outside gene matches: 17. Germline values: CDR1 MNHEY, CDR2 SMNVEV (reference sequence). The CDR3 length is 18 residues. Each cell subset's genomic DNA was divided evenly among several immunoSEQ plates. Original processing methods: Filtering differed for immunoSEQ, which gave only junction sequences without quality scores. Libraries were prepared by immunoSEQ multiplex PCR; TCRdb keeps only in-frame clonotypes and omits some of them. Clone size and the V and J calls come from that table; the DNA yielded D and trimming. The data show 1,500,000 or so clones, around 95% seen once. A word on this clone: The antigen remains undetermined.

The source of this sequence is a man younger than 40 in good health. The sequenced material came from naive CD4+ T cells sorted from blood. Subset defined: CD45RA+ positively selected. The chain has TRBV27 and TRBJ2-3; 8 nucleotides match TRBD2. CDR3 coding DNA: TGTGCCAGCCGATTAAGCGGGGGCCGGAGGGGGGGCACAGATACGCAGTATTTT. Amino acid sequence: CASRLSGGRRGGTDTQYF.